The rows below give T cell receptor beta chains drawn from one sample of a study of circulating tumor DNA in untreated peripheral T-cell lymphoma. TCRdb's copy holds only in-frame clones and misses some; the assay was immunoSEQ multiplex PCR. The data contain about 10,000 clones, about three quarters of them singletons. Sequencing was performed on tumor tissue. The source of these receptors is a human donor with peripheral T-cell lymphoma. CDR3s include the opening cysteine and the closing phenylalanine or tryptophan. Each record gives: D gene, V gene, CDR3 length, J gene, clone size, CDR3 DNA, CDR3 protein. The D gene is left open where the match is weak. A row's size may be missing; if present it is once, few, many or a size class.

D: TRBD1
V: TRBV6-8
length: 14
J: TRBJ2-4
size: few
DNA: TGTGCCAGCAGCCCAGGGGACAGTCGGAACATTCAGTACTTC
CDR3: CASSPGDSRNIQYF

D: -
V: TRBV18
length: 17
J: TRBJ1-1
size: -
DNA: TGTGCCAGCTCACCAGTAGGGTTGCGCCTCATGAACACTGAAGCTTTCTTT
CDR3: CASSPVGLRLMNTEAFF

D: -
V: TRBV6-8
length: 14
J: TRBJ1-1
size: -
DNA: TGTGCCAGCAGTTCAACTCAGCAGCGGGCTGAAGCTTTCTTT
CDR3: CASSSTQQRAEAFF

D: TRBD2
V: TRBV30
length: 15
J: TRBJ2-7
size: -
DNA: TGTGCCTGGGGAGCTGGACTAGCGGGGGGTTCGCCCCCGTACTTC
CDR3: CAWGAGLAGGSPPYF

D: TRBD2
V: TRBV6-8
length: 15
J: TRBJ2-7
size: -
DNA: TGTGCCAGCAGCCTTGGACTAGCGGTTACCTACGAGCAGTACTTC
CDR3: CASSLGLAVTYEQYF

D: -
V: TRBV19
length: 14
J: TRBJ1-5
size: -
DNA: TGTGCCAGTAGTATGGGACAAGGTTTTCAGCCCCAGCATTTT
CDR3: CASSMGQGFQPQHF

D: -
V: TRBV5-1
length: 14
J: TRBJ1-5
size: -
DNA: TGCACCAGCAGCTTGGAACAGGGTGTTGGTCCCCAGCATTTT
CDR3: CTSSLEQGVGPQHF

D: -
V: TRBV29-1
length: 13
J: TRBJ1-2
size: -
DNA: TGCAGCGTTGAAGTGCGACAGAACTATGGCTACACCTTC
CDR3: CSVEVRQNYGYTF

D: TRBD1
V: TRBV10-3
length: 18
J: TRBJ2-1
size: few
DNA: TGTGCCATCAGTGAGTCGGATTCCAGGGACAGGCTATACAATGAGCAGTTCTTC
CDR3: CAISESDSRDRLYNEQFF

D: TRBD1
V: TRBV6-7
length: 11
J: TRBJ2-1
size: -
DNA: TGTGCCAGCAAAAGGACAGGGGAGGAGTTCTTC
CDR3: CASKRTGEEFF

D: -
V: TRBV7-2
length: 13
J: TRBJ1-1
size: -
DNA: TGTGCCAGCAGCACGGCCATGAACACTGAAGCTTTCTTT
CDR3: CASSTAMNTEAFF

D: TRBD2
V: TRBV4-1
length: 16
J: TRBJ2-5
size: -
DNA: TGCGCCAGCAGCCAAGATCAGCGGGGGGATCAAGAGACCCAGTACTTC
CDR3: CASSQDQRGDQETQYF

D: -
V: TRBV2
length: 14
J: TRBJ2-3
size: -
DNA: TGTGCCAGCAATGGGCAGGGGGGGACAGATACGCAGTATTTT
CDR3: CASNGQGGTDTQYF

D: -
V: TRBV11-3
length: 14
J: TRBJ2-1
size: -
DNA: TGTGCCAGCAGCTTAGAAGGGGTTCGGCATGAGCAGTTCTTC
CDR3: CASSLEGVRHEQFF

D: -
V: TRBV5-1
length: 16
J: TRBJ1-2
size: once
DNA: TGCGCCAGCAGCTTGGGACAGAACGATCTCTTCTATGGCTACACCTTC
CDR3: CASSLGQNDLFYGYTF

D: TRBD1
V: TRBV6-8
length: 13
J: TRBJ1-1
size: -
DNA: TGTGCCAGCCGGGACAGACAGAACACTGAAGCTTTCTTT
CDR3: CASRDRQNTEAFF

D: TRBD2
V: TRBV6-8
length: 16
J: TRBJ2-1
size: -
DNA: TGTGCCATTAATCAGGGGACTAGCGGGGACTACAATGAGCAGTTCTTC
CDR3: CAINQGTSGDYNEQFF

D: -
V: TRBV18
length: 16
J: TRBJ1-3
size: -
DNA: TGTGCCAGCTCACCAGGCATATTAAGCTCTGGAAACACCATATATTTT
CDR3: CASSPGILSSGNTIYF

D: -
V: TRBV10-2
length: 13
J: TRBJ2-7
size: -
DNA: TGCGCCAGCAGTCTGAGTAGCGGCTACGAGCAGTATTTC
CDR3: CASSLSSGYEQYF

D: -
V: TRBV22-1
length: 13
J: TRBJ2-1
size: -
DNA: TGTGCCAGCAGTTTGGGACAGGGGGAGAAGCAGTTCTTC
CDR3: CASSLGQGEKQFF

D: TRBD1
V: TRBV10-2
length: 19
J: TRBJ1-5
size: -
DNA: TGCGCCAGCAGAATGGACAGGGGAAATAAAATGTTGGGCAATCAGCCCCAGCATTTT
CDR3: CASRMDRGNKMLGNQPQHF

D: -
V: TRBV14
length: 15
J: TRBJ1-1
size: -
DNA: TGTGCCAGCAGCCAAGGGACGGTGGGGTACGCTGAAGCTTTCTTT
CDR3: CASSQGTVGYAEAFF

D: -
V: TRBV11-3
length: 15
J: TRBJ2-7
size: -
DNA: TGTGCCAGCAGCTTATCCCCCGAATCCTCCTACGAGCAGTACTTC
CDR3: CASSLSPESSYEQYF

D: -
V: TRBV6-8
length: 20
J: TRBJ1-3
size: -
DNA: TGTGCCAGCAGGCCCGGTGGAGGCCGACGGAGGCTCCAAACTGGAAACACCATATATTTT
CDR3: CASRPGGGRRRLQTGNTIYF

D: -
V: TRBV6-8
length: 12
J: TRBJ1-2
size: -
DNA: TGTGCCAGCAGTCCTGGGTCCTATGGCTACACCTTC
CDR3: CASSPGSYGYTF

D: -
V: TRBV6-8
length: 14
J: TRBJ2-1
size: -
DNA: TGTGCCAGCACCCCTGGGGCGATACGAAATGAGCAGTTCTTC
CDR3: CASTPGAIRNEQFF

D: -
V: TRBV7-6
length: 18
J: TRBJ2-6
size: -
DNA: TGTGCCAGCAGCTTAGGGGGACATGCCCGTTCTGGGGCCAACGTCCTGACTTTC
CDR3: CASSLGGHARSGANVLTF

D: -
V: TRBV10-2
length: 15
J: TRBJ2-1
size: -
DNA: TGCGCCAGCAGTGAGCGGAGGGGCTCCTACAATGAGCAGTTCTTC
CDR3: CASSERRGSYNEQFF

D: TRBD2
V: TRBV19
length: 20
J: TRBJ2-2
size: once
DNA: TGTGCCAGTAGTATAGGTCCCGGGCGAGCGGGGGCCGCGAACACCGGGGAGCTGTTTTTT
CDR3: CASSIGPGRAGAANTGELFF